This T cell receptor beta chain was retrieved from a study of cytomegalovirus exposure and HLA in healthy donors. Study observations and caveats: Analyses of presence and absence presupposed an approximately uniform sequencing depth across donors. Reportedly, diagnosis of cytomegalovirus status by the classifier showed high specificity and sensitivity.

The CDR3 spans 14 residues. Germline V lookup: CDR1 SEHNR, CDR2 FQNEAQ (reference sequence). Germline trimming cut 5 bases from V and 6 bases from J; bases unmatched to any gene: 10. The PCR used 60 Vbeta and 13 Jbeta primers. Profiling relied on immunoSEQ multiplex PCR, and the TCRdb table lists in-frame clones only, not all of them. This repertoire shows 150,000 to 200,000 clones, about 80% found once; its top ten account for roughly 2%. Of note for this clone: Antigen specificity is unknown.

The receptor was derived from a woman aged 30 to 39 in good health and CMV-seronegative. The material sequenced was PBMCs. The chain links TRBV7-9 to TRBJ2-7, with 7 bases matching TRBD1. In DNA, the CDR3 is TGTGCCAGCAGCCAAACAGGGGTATTTGGCGAGCAGTACTTC. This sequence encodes CASSQTGVFGEQYF. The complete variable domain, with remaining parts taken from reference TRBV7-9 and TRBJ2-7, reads DTGVSQNPRHKITKRGQNVTFRCDPISEHNRLYWYRQTLGQGPEFLTYFQNEAQLEKSRLLSDRFSAERPKGSFSTLEIQRTEQGDSAMYLCASSQTGVFGEQYFGPGTRLTVT.